The 2 T cell receptor beta chains presented below share a single source sample, sequenced in a study of cytomegalovirus exposure and HLA in healthy donors. The primer mix had 60 Vbeta and 13 Jbeta primers. Only in-frame clones appear in the TCRdb table, and some are missing; sequencing was by immunoSEQ multiplex PCR. The data contain some 140,000 clones, about 68% of them singletons. The sequencing input was PBMCs. The receptors were sampled from a man in his thirties or forties in good health and CMV-seronegative.

V is TRBV19 and J is TRBJ1-5; D not certain. The V and J ends lost 5 bases and 5 bases respectively, with 10 bases between them. Germline V gene data show CDR1 as LNHDA and CDR2 as SQIVND (reference sequence). The CDR3 runs to 13 residues. The CDR3 bases are TGTGCCAGTAGTCCGTGGCTAGATCAGCCCCAGCATTTT. It translates to CASSPWLDQPQHF.

This clone has more than one count but fewer than ten. This chain uses TRBV7-9 with TRBJ1-2, with D possibly matching TRBD1 (6 bases). The germline V gene has CDR1 SEHNR and CDR2 FQNEAQ (reference sequence). This CDR3 contains 16 residues. Trimming removed 4 bases from V and 7 bases from J, with 22 bases in between. The CDR3 loop is CASSYTGQLSGPGYTF. In nucleotides, the CDR3 is TGTGCCAGCAGCTACACTGGACAGCTGAGCGGCCCTGGCTACACCTTC.